This T cell receptor (beta chain) appears in the sequencing data of a study of blood T cells in healthy people across ages. A second about 6 to 11 cycle PCR used barcoded and J-beta primers. TCRdb itself ran the 5' RACE reads through MiXCR, one entry per CDR3 protein. Counted here are about 680,000 distinct CDR3 sequences, around 48% occurring once; the ten biggest clones make up 30% to 40%. Findings of the study overall: The diversity estimates, figures obtained from one million T cells, were considered underestimates. The CMV status of each donor remained undetermined, and this could have confounded shifts in expanded clonotypes.

Trimming cost V 6 bases and J 0 bases, with 12 bases left between them. There are 16 residues in the CDR3. Germline CDR1 and CDR2: MNHEY and SMNVEV (reference sequence). This clonotype was seen a handful of times. Its antigen is unknown. The V gene is TRBV27, the J gene TRBJ2-6, with no clear D. Material for sequencing was blood. This clonotype originated in a woman aged 55-70 years in good health. In nucleotides, the CDR3 is TGTGCCAGCAGCATAGGGATCCCCTCTGGGGCCAACGTCCTGACTTTC. This gives the protein CASSIGIPSGANVLTF.